The clone carrying this T cell receptor (beta chain) was observed a few times. The antigen is not known. The data belong to a study of early T cells in non-severe SARS-CoV-2 infection. Whole-study context: Sequencing used unsorted whole-blood bulk RNA, so chains lack pairing.

Study-level points and caveats: The study's VDJdb matching favored anti-spike CD8 responses and missed private and CD4 specificities.

Attachment of unique molecular identifiers to individual cDNA molecules was performed. MiXCR, applied by TCRdb to the 5' RACE reads, yields one record per CDR3 protein. The sample lists about 99,000 distinct CDR3 sequences, 15% to 20% seen once, with over 0.95% in the top ten. Germline values: CDR1 SQVTM, CDR2 ANQGSEA. Deletions cut 4 bases from V and 0 bases from J, with 21 bases between. The CDR3 extends over 17 amino acids. Material: whole blood. The TCR sequence derives from an adult who was a healthcare worker with PCR-confirmed SARS-CoV-2 infection or an uninfected control (not recorded which). The gene calls are TRBV29-1 and TRBJ1-2, with a weak D call TRBD1 (5 bases). The CDR3 is CSVVRHQGPLANYGYTF. For the CDR3, the DNA is TGCAGCGTTGTAAGGCACCAGGGTCCCTTAGCTAACTATGGCTACACCTTC.